This record looks at one T cell receptor (beta chain) sequence and its context. The CDR3 is 14 residues long. In germline, CDR1 is SNHLY, CDR2 FYNNEI. Trimming stripped 6 bases from V and 4 bases from J, with 15 bases between. The sampling schedule covered blood at baseline, cycle 4 day 1, and cycle 7 day 1. This specimen belongs to a study of OX40 agonist ivuxolimab in advanced cancers. Study background: Partial responses were achieved by three patients, of whom one had hepatocellular carcinoma and two had cutaneous melanoma.

Assay: immunoSEQ multiplex PCR; the TCRdb copy retains only in-frame clones and omits some. The sample has more than 75,000 clones, 70% to 90% seen once. The sequencing used CD4+ or CD8+ T cells sorted from blood, collected in a trial of the OX40 agonist ivuxolimab. This clonotype was obtained from an adult with an advanced solid tumor such as melanoma, head and neck, liver or kidney cancer. V is TRBV2 and J is TRBJ1-1, with D possibly being TRBD1 (6 bases). The CDR3 DNA is TGTGCCAGCAGACCCGAGGGGGGCACCACTGAAGCTTTCTTT. Translated, it gives CASRPEGGTTEAFF.